Sequencing of this TCR beta chain was carried out in a study of blood T cells in healthy people across ages. Alongside a J-beta primer mix, a sample-barcoded 5' primer served in a second PCR lasting roughly 6 to 12 cycles. Every cDNA was tagged by a template-switch adaptor with 12 random nucleotides. In TCRdb, the 5' RACE reads were re-called with MiXCR into one record per CDR3 protein. The sample consists of approximately 2,000,000 distinct CDR3 sequences, 30% to 40% of them appearing once. Each sample had at least 6 million PBMCs isolated. CDR1 SGHDT and CDR2 YYEEEE come from the germline V gene. With 4 bases removed from V and 0 bases from J, the gap between germline ends came to 14 bases. CDR3 length equals 15 residues. This clonotype was found a few times.

The J gene is TRBJ2-7, the V gene TRBV5-6; D may match TRBD1 or TRBD2 (5 bases each). The sequencing input was blood. The receptor's source is a human donor in good health. For the CDR3, the DNA is TGTGCCAGCAGCCTGGGGTGGGGGAGCTCCTACGAGCAGTACTTC. This translates into CASSLGWGSSYEQYF.